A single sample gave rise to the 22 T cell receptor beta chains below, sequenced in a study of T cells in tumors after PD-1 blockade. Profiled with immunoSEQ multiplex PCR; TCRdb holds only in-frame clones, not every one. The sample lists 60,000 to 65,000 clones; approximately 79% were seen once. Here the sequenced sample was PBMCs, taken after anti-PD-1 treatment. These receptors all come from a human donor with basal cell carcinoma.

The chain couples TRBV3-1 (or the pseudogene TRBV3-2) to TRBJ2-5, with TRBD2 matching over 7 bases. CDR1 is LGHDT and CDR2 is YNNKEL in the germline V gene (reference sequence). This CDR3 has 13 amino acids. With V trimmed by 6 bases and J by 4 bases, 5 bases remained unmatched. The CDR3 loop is CASRDGLVETQYF. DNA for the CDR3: TGTGCCAGCAGGGACGGACTAGTAGAGACCCAGTACTTC.

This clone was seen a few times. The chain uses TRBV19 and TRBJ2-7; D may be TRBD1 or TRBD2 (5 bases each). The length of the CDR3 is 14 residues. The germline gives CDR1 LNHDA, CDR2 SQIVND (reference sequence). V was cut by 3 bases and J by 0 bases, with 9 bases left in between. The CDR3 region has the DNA TGTGCCAGTAGTATTCCAGGGAGCTCCTACGAGCAGTACTTC. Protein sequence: CASSIPGSSYEQYF.

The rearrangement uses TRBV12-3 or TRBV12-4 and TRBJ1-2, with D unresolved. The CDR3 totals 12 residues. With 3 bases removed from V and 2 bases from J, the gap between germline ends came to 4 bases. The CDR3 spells CASSFQNYGYTF. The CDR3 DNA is TGTGCCAGCAGTTTTCAGAACTATGGCTACACCTTC.

In DNA, the CDR3 is TGTGCCAGCAGCTTGGCCCAAAGAGGATTCTATGGCTACACCTTC. Protein product: CASSLAQRGFYGYTF. V usage is TRBV5-5 and J usage is TRBJ1-2, with D uncertain. Trimming left V 0 bases short and J 4 bases short, with 13 bases between. CDR3 length: 15 amino acids. The germline V gene encodes CDR1 SGHKS and CDR2 YYEKEE (reference sequence).

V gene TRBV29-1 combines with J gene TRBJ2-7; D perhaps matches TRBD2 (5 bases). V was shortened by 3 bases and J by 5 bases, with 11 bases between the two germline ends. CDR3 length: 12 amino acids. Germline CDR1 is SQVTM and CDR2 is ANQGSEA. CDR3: CSVEASRNEQYF. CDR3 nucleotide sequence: TGCAGCGTTGAGGCTAGCCGGAACGAGCAGTACTTC.

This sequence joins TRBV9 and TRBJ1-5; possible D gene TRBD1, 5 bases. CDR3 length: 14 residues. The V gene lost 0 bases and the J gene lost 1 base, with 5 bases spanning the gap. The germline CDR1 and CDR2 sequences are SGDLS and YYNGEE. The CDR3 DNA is TGTGCCAGCAGCGTAGGGGACAGCAATCAGCCCCAGCATTTT. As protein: CASSVGDSNQPQHF.

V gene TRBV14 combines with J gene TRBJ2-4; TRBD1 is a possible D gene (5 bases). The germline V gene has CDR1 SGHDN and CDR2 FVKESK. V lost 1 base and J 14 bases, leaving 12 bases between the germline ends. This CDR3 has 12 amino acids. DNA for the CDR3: TGTGCCAGCAGCCAAGCTGGCAGGGCTGAGTACTTC. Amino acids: CASSQAGRAEYF.

The CDR3 protein is CASSLTGEVGNTIYF. CDR3 bases: TGCGCCAGCAGTCTGACAGGGGAGGTCGGAAACACCATATATTTT. The J gene is TRBJ1-3, the V gene TRBV5-1, with TRBD1 matching 8 bases. CDR1 is SGHRS and CDR2 is YFSETQ in the germline V gene. The V gene end was trimmed by 5 bases and the J gene end by 4 bases; junction bases not matched to a gene: 8. This CDR3 contains 15 residues.

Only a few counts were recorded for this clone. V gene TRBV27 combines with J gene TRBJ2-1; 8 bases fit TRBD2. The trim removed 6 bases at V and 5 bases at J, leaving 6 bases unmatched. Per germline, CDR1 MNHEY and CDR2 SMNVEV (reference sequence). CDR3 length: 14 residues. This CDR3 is CASRPSGLNNEQFF. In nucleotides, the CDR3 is TGTGCCAGCAGACCTAGCGGGCTAAACAATGAGCAGTTCTTC.

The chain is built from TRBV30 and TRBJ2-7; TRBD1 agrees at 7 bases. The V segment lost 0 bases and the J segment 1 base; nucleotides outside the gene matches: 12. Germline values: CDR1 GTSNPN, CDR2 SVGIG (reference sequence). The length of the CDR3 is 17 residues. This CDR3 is CAWSVKGQGVGSYEQYF. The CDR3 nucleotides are TGTGCCTGGAGTGTAAAAGGGCAGGGGGTTGGTTCCTACGAGCAGTACTTC.

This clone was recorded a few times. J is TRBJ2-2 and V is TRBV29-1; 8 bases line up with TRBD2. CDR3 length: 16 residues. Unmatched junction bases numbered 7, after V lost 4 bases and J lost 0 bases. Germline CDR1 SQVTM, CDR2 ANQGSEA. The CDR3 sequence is CSVGRGGGTNTGELFF. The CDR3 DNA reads TGCAGCGTTGGTAGAGGCGGGGGGACGAACACCGGGGAGCTGTTTTTT.

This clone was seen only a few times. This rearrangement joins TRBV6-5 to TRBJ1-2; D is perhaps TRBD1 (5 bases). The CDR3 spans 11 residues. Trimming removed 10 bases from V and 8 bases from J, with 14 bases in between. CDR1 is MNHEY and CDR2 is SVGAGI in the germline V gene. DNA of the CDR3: TGTGCCACCGGTGGGGGGATCGGCTACACCTTC. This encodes CATGGGIGYTF.

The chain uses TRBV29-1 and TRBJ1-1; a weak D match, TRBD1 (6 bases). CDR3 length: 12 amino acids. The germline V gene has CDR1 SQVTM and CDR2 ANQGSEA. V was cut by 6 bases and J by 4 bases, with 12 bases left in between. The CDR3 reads CSVNRVGTEAFF. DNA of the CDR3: TGCAGCGTCAACAGGGTTGGCACTGAAGCTTTCTTT.

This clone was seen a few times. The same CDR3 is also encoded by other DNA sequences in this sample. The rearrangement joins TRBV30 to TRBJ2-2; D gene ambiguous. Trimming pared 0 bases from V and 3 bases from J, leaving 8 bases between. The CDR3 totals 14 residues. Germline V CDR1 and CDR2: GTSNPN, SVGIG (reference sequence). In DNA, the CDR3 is TGTGCCTGGAGTGTCGGTCGTCACACCGGGGAGCTGTTTTTT. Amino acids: CAWSVGRHTGELFF.

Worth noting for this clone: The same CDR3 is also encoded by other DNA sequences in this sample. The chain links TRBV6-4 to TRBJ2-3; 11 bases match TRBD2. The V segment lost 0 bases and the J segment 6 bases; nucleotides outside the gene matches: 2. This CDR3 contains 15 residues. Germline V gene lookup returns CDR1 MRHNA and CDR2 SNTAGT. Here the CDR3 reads CASSDSTSGGDTQYF. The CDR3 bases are TGTGCCAGCAGTGACTCTACTAGCGGGGGTGATACGCAGTATTTT.

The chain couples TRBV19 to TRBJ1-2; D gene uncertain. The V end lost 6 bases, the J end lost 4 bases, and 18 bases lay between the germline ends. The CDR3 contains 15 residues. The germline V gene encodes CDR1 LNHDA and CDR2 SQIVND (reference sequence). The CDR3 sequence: CASSPMLQSAYGYTF. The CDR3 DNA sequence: TGTGCCAGTAGCCCTATGCTTCAGTCAGCCTATGGCTACACCTTC.

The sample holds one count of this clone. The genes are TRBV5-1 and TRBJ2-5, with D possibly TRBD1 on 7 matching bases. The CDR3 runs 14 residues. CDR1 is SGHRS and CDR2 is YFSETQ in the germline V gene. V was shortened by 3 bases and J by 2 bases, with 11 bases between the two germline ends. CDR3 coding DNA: TGCGCCAGCAGCTCAGGGGGGCTTCAAGAGACCCAGTACTTC. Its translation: CASSSGGLQETQYF.

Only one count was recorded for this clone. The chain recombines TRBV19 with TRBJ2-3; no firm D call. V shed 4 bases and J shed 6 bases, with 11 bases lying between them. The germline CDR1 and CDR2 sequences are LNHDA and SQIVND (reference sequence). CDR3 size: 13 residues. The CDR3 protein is CASSRWSRDTQYF. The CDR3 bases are TGTGCCAGTAGTAGATGGTCCCGCGATACGCAGTATTTT.

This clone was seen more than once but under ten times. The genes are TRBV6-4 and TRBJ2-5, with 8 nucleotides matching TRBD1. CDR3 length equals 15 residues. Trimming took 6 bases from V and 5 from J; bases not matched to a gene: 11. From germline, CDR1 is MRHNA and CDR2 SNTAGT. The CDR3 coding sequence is TGTGCCAGCAGGGCCGGGACAGGTCCTGGGGAGACCCAGTACTTC. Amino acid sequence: CASRAGTGPGETQYF.

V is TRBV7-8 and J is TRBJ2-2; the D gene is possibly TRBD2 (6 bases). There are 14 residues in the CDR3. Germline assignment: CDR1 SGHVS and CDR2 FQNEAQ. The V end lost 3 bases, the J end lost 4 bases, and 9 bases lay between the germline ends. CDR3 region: CASSLETSTGELFF. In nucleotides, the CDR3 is TGTGCCAGCAGCTTGGAGACTAGCACCGGGGAGCTGTTTTTT.

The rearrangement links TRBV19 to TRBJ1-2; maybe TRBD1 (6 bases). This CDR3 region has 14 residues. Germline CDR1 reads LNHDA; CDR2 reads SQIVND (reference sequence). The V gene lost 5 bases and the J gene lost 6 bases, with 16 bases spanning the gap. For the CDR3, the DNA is TGTGCCAGTAGTTTCCCAGGGGCGCGAGATGGCTACACCTTC. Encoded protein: CASSFPGARDGYTF. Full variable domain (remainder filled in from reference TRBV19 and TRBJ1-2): DGGITQSPKYLFRKEGQNVTLSCEQNLNHDAMYWYRQDPGQGLRLIYYSQIVNDFQKGDIAEGYSVSREKKESFPLTVTSAQKNPTAFYLCASSFPGARDGYTFGSGTRLTVV.

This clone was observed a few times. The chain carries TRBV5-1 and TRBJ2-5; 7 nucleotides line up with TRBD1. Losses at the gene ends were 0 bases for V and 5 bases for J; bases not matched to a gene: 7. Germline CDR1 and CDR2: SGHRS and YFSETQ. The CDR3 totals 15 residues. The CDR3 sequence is CASSLAGRGIETQYF. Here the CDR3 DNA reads TGCGCCAGCAGCTTGGCGGGCAGGGGGATCGAGACCCAGTACTTC. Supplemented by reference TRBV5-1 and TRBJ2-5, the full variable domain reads KAGVTQTPRYLIKTRGQQVTLSCSPISGHRSVSWYQQTPGQGLQFLFEYFSETQRNKGNFPGRFSGRQFSNSRSEMNVSTLELGDSALYLCASSLAGRGIETQYFGPGTRLLVL.